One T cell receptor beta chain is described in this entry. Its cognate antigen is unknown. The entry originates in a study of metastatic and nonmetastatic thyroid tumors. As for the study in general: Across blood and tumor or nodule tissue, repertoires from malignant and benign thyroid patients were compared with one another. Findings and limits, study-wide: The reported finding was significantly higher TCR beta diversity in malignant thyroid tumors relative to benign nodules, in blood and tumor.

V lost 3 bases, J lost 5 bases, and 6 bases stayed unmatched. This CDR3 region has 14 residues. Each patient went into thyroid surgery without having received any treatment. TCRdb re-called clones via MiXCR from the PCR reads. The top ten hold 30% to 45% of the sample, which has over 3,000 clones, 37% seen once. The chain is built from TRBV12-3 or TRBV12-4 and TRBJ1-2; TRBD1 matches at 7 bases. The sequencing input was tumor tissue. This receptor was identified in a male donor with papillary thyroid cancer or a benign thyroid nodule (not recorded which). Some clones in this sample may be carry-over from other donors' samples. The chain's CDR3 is CASSLKDRLYGYTF. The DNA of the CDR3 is TGTGCCAGCAGTTTGAAGGACAGGTTATATGGCTACACCTTC.